This TCR beta chain was observed in a study of cytomegalovirus exposure and HLA in healthy donors (dated 2017 in TCRdb). Notes on the research overall: A later analysis indicated that the 130 or so validation repertoires were generated on the platform also employed for the 700 or so repertoires of the first cohort. Besides the first cohort of roughly 660 subjects, a separate validation cohort made up of 120 or so different subjects was used. The study aimed to test whether signatures of past pathogen exposure could be identified by cataloging public T cell receptors. The study combined high-throughput TCR immunosequencing, statistical association of individual TCRs with disease status, and machine learning to predict cytomegalovirus infection status.

Donors formed part of the validation cohort, which comprised 120 subjects and was distinct from the first cohort of 666 subjects. The germline V gene encodes CDR1 SGHDN and CDR2 FVKESK. The CDR3 runs 13 residues from the cysteine to the phenylalanine. The read is trimmed to its CDR3 DNA, 39 bases read in frame from base 1. V lost 3 bases and J lost 8 bases; the stretch between them is 13 bases long. The library was made by the immunoSEQ multiplex PCR assay. The original pipeline was this. A statistical classification framework was developed to diagnose cytomegalovirus status using the catalog of TCR beta chain sequences. In TCRdb, the immuneACCESS table is reduced to in-frame sequences with V and J assigned. These tables do not hold every clone; where another copy was compared, an unresolved V gene accounts for under half, and the others remain unexplained. V, J and clone size reflect that table, while D and trimming were determined from the DNA. The sample table contains about 330,000 clones; only one count was recorded for about nine tenths of them. The leading ten clones occupy around 0.84% of the sample.

Study-level results and caveats: The study listed 164 TCR beta chains as associated with cytomegalovirus. Subsequent analysis determined that TCRs grouped into clusters in the first cohort also showed a tendency toward co-occurrence across the 90 to 150 validation repertoires, and 94% of cluster scores exceeded 0. The validation cohort had no HLA typing available for a later analysis, so co-occurrence within that cohort was assessed over all 120 or so repertoires. Most TCR sequences were seen in very few donors, while some public TCRs were found in many individuals. It was suggested by the authors that the approach could potentially be generalized to other disease states and immunological phenotypes. In vitro tests confirmed that a few of the cytomegalovirus-associated TCR beta chains recognize cytomegalovirus antigens. In both the original and validation cohorts, the classifier was reported to diagnose cytomegalovirus status with high specificity and sensitivity.

As concerns this clone: It lacks a known antigen. Per-nucleotide qualities are absent, and no much larger clonotype sits a single base away.

The receptor was isolated from a woman in her late teens or twenties in good health and CMV-seronegative. The sample was PBMCs. The chain is assembled from TRBV14 and TRBJ1-2, with the D segment identity uncertain. The DNA sequence is given as TGTGCCAGCAGCCAGTCAAGGACTGGCGGCTACACCTTC. Its protein is CASSQSRTGGYTF.